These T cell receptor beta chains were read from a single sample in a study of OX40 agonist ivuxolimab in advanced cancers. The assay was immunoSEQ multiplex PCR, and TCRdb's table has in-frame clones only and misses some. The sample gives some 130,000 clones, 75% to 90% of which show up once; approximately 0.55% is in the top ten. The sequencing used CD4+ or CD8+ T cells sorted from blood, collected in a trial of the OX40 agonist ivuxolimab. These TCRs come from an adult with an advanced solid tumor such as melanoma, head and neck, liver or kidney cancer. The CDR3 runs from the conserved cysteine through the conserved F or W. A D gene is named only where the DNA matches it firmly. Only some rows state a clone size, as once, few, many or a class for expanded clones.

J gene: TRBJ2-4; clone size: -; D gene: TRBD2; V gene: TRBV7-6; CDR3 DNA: TGTGCCAGCAGCCAACTAGCGGGGGGGCCTCAGTACTTC; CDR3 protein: CASSQLAGGPQYF
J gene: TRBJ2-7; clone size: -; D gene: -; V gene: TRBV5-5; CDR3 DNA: TGTGCCAGCCACATCAGGATGGACCCCTACGAGCAGTACTTC; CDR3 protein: CASHIRMDPYEQYF
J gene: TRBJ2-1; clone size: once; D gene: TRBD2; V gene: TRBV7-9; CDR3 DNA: TGTGCCAGCAGCTTAGCCCTCACTAGCGATGAGCAGTTCTTC; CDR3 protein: CASSLALTSDEQFF
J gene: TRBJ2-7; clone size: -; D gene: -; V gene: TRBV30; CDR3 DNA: TGTGCCTGGAGTGGACAGTTCAACGAGCAGTACTTC; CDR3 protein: CAWSGQFNEQYF
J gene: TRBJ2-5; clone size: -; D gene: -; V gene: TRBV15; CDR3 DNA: TGTGCCACCTCCGGGACCCACGTTCTAGTGGAGACCCAGTACTTC; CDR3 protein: CATSGTHVLVETQYF
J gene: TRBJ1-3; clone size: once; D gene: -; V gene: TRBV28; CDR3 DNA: TGTGCCAGCAGTTTTGAACATAGCTCTGGAAACACCATATATTTT; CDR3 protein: CASSFEHSSGNTIYF
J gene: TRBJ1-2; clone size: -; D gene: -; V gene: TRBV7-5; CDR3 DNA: TGTGCCAGCAGCATTGGTGGATCCAACTATGGCTACACCTTC; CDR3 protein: CASSIGGSNYGYTF
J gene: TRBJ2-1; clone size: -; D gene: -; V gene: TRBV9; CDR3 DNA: TGTGCCAGCAGCGTAAGGAATGAGCAGTTCTTC; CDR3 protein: CASSVRNEQFF
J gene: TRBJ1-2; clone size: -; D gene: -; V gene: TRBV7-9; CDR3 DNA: TGTGCCAGCAGCCCCAGGTGGAGGGCTAACTATGGCTACACCTTC; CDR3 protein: CASSPRWRANYGYTF
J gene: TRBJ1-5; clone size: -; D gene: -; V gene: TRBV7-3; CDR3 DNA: TGTGCCAGCAGCTTAATAGGGGTTAATCAGCCCCAGCATTTT; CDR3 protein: CASSLIGVNQPQHF
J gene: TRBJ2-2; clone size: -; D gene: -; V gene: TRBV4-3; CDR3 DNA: TGCGCCAGCAGCCAAGAGCAGAGAGCGAACACCGGGGAGCTGTTTTTT; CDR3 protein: CASSQEQRANTGELFF
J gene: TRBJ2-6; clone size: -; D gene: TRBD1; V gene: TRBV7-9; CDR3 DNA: TGTGCCAGCAGCAGGACAGGGGTGAAGGGGGCCAACGTCCTGACTTTC; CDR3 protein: CASSRTGVKGANVLTF
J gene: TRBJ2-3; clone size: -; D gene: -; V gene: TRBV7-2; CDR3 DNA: TGTGCCAGCAGCCCGTACACAGATACGCAGTATTTT; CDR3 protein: CASSPYTDTQYF
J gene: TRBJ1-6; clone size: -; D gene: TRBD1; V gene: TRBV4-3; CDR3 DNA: TGCGCCAGCAGCCGGGACAGGGTCGCACCCCTCCACTTT; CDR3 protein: CASSRDRVAPLHF
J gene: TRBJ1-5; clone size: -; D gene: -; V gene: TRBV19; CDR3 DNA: TGTGCCAGTAGTACGATGCAGGGTCGGAATCAGCCCCAGCATTTT; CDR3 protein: CASSTMQGRNQPQHF
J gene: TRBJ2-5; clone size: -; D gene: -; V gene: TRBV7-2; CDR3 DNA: TGTGCCAGCAGCTCACCCCTGGTAATAGAGACCCAGTACTTC; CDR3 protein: CASSSPLVIETQYF
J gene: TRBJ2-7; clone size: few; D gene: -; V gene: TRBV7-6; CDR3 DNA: TGTGCCAGCAGCTTAGCCGTGGGGGGCGGCGAGCAGTACTTC; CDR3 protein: CASSLAVGGGEQYF
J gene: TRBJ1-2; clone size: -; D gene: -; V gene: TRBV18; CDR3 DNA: TGTGCCAGCTCACTGGGGGATGACTATGGCTACACCTTC; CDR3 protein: CASSLGDDYGYTF
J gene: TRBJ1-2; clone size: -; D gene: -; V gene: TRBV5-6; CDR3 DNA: TGTGCCAGCAGCTTGGCAGGGAGCTATGGCTACACCTTC; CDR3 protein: CASSLAGSYGYTF
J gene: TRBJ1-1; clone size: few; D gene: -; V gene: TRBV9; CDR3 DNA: TGTGCCAGCAGCGTGGGGTTAGAGGCTGAAGCTTTCTTT; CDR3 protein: CASSVGLEAEAFF
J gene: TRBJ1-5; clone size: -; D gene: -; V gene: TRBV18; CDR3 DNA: TGTGCCAGCTCACCATCGCGAGCCATAGGTCAGCCCCAGCATTTT; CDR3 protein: CASSPSRAIGQPQHF
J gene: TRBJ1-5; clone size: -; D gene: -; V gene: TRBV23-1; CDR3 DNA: TGCGCCAGCAGTCACCCTCCCGGGACCAATCAGCCCCAGCATTTT; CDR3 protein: CASSHPPGTNQPQHF
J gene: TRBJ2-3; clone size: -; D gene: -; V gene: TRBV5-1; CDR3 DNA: TGCGCCAGCAGCTTGGAGCCAGATACGCAGTATTTT; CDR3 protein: CASSLEPDTQYF
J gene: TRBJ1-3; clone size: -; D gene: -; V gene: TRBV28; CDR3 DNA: TGTGCGTCGGATTACGGGGGCTCTGGAAACACCATATATTTT; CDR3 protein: CASDYGGSGNTIYF
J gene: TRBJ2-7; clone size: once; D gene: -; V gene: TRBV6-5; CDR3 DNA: TGTGCCAGCAGGTTGACTAATTCCAGGGAGCAGTACTTC; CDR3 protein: CASRLTNSREQYF
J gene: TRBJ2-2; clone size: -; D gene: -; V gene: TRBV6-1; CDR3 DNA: TGTGCCAGCAGTGAAGGGTTCGCGAACACCGGGGAGCTGTTTTTT; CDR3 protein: CASSEGFANTGELFF
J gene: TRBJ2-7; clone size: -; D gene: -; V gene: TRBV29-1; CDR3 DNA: TGCAGCGTTGATTCGAGGGCCGCTGGTGAGCAGTACTTC; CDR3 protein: CSVDSRAAGEQYF
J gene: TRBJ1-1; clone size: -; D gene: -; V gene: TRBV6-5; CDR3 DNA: TGTGCCAGCAGTTACGGGCAGCTGAACACTGAAGCTTTCTTT; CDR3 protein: CASSYGQLNTEAFF
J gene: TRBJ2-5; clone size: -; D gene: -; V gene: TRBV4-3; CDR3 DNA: TGCGCCAGCAGCCAAACCGGGGTGGAGACCCAGTACTTC; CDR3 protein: CASSQTGVETQYF
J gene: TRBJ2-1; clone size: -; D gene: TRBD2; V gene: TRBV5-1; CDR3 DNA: TGCGCCAGCAGCCTGTCGTTCAGCGGGGGGCCACGAGAGCAGTTCTTC; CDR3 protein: CASSLSFSGGPREQFF
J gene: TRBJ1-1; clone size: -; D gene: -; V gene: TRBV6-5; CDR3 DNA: TGTGCCAGCAGTTACATTGGCAGGGGTGGCACTGAAGCTTTCTTT; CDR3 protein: CASSYIGRGGTEAFF
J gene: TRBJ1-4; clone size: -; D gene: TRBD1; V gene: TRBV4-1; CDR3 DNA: TGCGCCAGCAGCCAAACAGGGGTCGGCGAAAAACTGTTTTTT; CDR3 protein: CASSQTGVGEKLFF
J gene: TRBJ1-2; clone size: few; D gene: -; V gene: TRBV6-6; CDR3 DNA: TGTGCCAGCAGCCAGCCCGGCTCCGGGGCGTTCCTCGGCTACACCTTC; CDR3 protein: CASSQPGSGAFLGYTF
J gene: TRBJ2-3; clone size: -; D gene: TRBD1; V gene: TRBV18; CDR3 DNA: TGTGCCAGCTCACCACCGAAAGGACAGGGCACAGATACGCAGTATTTT; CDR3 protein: CASSPPKGQGTDTQYF
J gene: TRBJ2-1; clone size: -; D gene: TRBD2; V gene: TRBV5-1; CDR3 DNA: TGCGCCAGCAGCCACGGGAGTAGCGGGCAAACCTACAATGAGCAGTTCTTC; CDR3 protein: CASSHGSSGQTYNEQFF
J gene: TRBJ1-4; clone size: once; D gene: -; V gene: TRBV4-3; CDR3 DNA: TGCGCCAGCAGGCTAGGCGGGGCTAATGAAAAACTGTTTTTT; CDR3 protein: CASRLGGANEKLFF
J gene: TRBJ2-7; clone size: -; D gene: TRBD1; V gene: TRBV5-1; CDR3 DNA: TGCGCCAGCAGCTTGGCCGTGTTGGACAGGGCAATCCACGAGCAGTACTTC; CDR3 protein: CASSLAVLDRAIHEQYF
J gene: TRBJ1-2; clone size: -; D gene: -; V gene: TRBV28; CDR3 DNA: TGTGCCAGCAGTTGGAAGACTAACTATGGCTACACCTTC; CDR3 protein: CASSWKTNYGYTF
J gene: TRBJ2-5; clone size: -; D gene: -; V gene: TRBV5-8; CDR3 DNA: TGTGCCAGCAGCTTTTCATACCAGTACTTC; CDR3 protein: CASSFSYQYF
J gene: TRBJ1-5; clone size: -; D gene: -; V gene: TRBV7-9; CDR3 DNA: TGTGCCAGCAGCTTAGGATGGGGGGATCAGCCCCAGCATTTT; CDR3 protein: CASSLGWGDQPQHF
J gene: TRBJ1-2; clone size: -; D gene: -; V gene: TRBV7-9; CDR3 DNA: TGTGCCAGCAGCTCGAACGACAGATCTTATGGCTACACCTTC; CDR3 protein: CASSSNDRSYGYTF
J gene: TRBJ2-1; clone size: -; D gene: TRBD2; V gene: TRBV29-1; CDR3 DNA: TGCAGCGGCCTAGCGGATAGCTCCTACAATGAGCAGTTCTTC; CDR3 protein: CSGLADSSYNEQFF